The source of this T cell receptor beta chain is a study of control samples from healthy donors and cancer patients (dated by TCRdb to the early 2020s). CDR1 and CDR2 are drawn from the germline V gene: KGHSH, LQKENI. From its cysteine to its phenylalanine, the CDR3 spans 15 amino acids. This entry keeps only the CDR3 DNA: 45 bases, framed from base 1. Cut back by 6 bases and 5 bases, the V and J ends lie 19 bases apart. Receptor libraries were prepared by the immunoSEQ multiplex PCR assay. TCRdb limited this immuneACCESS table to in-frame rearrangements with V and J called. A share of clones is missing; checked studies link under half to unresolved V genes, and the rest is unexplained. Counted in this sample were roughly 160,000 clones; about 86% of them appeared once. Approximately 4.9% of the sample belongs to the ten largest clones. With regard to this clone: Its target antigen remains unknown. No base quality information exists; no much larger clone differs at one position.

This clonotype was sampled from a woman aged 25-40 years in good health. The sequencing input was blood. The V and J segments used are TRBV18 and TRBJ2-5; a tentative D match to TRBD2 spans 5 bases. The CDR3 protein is CASSPEEGIGETQYF. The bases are TGTGCCAGCTCCCCGGAGGAAGGGATAGGGGAGACCCAGTACTTC.